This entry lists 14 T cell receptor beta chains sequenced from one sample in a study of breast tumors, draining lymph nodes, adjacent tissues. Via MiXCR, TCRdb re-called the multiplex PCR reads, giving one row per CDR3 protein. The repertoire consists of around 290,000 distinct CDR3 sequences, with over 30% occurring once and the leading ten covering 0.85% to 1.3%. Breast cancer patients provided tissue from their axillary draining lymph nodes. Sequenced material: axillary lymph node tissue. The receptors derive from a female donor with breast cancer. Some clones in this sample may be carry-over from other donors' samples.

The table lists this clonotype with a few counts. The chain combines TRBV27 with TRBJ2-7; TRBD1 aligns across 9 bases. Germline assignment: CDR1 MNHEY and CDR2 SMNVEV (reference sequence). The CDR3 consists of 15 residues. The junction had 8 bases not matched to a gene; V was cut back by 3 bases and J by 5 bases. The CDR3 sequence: CASSFRDRAFDEQYF. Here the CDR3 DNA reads TGTGCCAGCAGTTTCCGGGACAGGGCGTTCGACGAGCAGTACTTC.

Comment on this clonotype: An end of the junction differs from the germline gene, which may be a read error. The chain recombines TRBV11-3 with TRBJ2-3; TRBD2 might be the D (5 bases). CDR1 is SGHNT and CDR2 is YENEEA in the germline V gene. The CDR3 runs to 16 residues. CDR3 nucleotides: TGTGCCAGCAGCTTAGTAGGTCAAATCAGCGGAGATACGCGGTATTTT. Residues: CASSLVGQISGDTRYF.

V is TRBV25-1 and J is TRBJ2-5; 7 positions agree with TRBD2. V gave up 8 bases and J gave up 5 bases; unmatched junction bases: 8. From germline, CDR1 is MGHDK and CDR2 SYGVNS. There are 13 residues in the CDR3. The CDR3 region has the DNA TGTGCCAGCGGCACGGGGGGTCGGGAGACCCAGTACTTC. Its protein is CASGTGGRETQYF.

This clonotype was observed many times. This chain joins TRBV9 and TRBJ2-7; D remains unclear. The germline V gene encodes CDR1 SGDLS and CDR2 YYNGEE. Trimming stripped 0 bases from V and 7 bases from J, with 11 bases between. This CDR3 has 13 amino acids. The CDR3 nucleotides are TGTGCCAGCAGCGTAGACTCGATGAGGGAGCAGTACTTC. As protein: CASSVDSMREQYF.

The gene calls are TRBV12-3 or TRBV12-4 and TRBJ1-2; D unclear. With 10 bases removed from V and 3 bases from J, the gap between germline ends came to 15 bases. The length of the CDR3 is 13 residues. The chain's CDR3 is CATQHGADYGYTF. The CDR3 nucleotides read TGTGCCACCCAACACGGTGCGGACTATGGCTACACCTTC.

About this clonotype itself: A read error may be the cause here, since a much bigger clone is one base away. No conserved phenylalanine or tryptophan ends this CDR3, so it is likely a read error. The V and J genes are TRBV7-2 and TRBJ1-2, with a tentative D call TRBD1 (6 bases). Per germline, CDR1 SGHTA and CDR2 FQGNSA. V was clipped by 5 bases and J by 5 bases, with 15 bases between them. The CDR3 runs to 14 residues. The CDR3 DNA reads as TGTGCCAGCAGCCGCCGGGACACACTTTATGGCTACACCCTC. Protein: CASSRRDTLYGYTL.

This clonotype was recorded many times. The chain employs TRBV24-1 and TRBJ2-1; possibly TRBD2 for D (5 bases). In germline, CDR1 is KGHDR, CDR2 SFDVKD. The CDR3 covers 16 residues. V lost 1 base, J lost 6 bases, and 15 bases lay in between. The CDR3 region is CATSDFRPSRLNEQFF. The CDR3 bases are TGTGCCACCAGTGATTTCCGACCTAGCAGGCTCAATGAGCAGTTCTTC.

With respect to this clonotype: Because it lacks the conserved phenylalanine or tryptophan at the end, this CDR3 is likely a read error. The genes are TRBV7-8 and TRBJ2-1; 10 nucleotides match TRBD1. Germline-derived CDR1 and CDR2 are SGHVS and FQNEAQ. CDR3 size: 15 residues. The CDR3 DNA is TGCGCCAGCAGCACCCTGGGACAGGGGTACAATGAGCAGTTCCTC. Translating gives CASSTLGQGYNEQFL.

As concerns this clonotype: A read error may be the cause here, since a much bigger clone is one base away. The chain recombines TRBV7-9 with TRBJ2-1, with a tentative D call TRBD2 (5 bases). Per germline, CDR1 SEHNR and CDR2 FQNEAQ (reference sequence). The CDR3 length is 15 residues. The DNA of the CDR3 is TGTGCCAGCAGCCCCGGAGGTGGCTCCTACAATGAGCAGCTCTTC. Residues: CASSPGGGSYNEQLF.

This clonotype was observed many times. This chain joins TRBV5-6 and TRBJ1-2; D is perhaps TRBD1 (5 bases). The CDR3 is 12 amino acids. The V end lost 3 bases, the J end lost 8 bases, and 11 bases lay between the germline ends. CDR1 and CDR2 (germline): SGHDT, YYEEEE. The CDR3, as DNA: TGTGCCAGCAGCTCAGGGCTTGACGGCTACACCTTC. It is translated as CASSSGLDGYTF.

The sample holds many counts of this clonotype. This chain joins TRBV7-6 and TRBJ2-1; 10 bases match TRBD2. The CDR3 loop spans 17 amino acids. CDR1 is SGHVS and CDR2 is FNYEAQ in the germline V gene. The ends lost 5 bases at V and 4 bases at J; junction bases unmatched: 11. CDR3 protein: CASSLQGSGRTYNEQFF. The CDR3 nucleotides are TGTGCCAGCAGCCTCCAGGGTAGCGGGAGGACTTACAATGAGCAGTTCTTC.

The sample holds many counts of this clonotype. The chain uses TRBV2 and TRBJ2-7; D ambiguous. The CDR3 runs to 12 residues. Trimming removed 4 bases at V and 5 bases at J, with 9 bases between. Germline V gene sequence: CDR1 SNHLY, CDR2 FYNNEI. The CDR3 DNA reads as TGTGCCAGCAGTGGTGGCGGCGACGAGCAGTACTTC. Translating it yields CASSGGGDEQYF.

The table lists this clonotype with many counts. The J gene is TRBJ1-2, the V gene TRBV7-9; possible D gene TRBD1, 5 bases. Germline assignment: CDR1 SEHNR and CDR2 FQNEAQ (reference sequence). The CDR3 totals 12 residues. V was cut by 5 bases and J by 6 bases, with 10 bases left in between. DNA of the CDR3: TGTGCCAGCAGCCGGGGCGGGAATGGCTACACCTTC. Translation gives CASSRGGNGYTF. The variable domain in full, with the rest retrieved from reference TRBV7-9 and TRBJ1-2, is DTGVSQNPRHKITKRGQNVTFRCDPISEHNRLYWYRQTLGQGPEFLTYFQNEAQLEKSRLLSDRFSAERPKGSFSTLEIQRTEQGDSAMYLCASSRGGNGYTFGSGTRLTVV.

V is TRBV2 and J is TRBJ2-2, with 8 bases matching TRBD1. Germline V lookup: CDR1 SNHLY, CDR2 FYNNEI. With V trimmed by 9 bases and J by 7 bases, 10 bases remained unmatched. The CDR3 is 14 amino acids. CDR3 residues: CASFRQGKSGELFF. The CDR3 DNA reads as TGTGCCAGTTTCCGACAGGGGAAAAGCGGGGAGCTGTTTTTT. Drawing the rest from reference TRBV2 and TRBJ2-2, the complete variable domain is EPEVTQTPSHQVTQMGQEVILRCVPISNHLYFYWYRQILGQKVEFLVSFYNNEISEKSEIFDDQFSVERPDGSNFTLKIRSTKLEDSAMYFCASFRQGKSGELFFGEGSRLTVL.